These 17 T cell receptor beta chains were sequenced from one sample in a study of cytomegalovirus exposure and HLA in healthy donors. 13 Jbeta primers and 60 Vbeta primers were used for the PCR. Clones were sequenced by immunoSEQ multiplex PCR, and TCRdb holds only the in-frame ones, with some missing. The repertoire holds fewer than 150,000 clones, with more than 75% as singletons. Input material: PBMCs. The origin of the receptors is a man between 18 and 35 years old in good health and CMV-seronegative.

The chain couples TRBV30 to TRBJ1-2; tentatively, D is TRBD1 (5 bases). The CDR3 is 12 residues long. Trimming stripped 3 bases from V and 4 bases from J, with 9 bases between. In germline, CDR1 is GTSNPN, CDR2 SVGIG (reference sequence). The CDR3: CAWRGLSYGYTF. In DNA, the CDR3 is TGTGCCTGGAGGGGGCTCAGCTATGGCTACACCTTC.

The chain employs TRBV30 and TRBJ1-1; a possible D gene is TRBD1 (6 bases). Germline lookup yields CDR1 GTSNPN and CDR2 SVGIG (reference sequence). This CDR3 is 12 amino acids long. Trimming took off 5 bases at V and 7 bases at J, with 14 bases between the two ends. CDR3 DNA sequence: TGTGCCTGGGCCGCAGGGGTCTTTGAAGCTTTCTTT. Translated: CAWAAGVFEAFF.

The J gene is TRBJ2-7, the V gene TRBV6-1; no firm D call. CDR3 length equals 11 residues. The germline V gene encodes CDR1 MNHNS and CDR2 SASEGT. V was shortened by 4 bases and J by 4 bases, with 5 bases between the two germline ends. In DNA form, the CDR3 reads TGTGCCAGCAGTGTCGAGTACGAGCAGTACTTC. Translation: CASSVEYEQYF.

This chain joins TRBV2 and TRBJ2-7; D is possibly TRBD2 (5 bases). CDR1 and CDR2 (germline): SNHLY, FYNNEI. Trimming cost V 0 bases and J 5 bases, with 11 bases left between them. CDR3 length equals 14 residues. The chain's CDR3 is CASSEAGVPHEQYF. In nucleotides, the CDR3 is TGTGCCAGCAGTGAAGCGGGAGTACCACACGAGCAGTACTTC.

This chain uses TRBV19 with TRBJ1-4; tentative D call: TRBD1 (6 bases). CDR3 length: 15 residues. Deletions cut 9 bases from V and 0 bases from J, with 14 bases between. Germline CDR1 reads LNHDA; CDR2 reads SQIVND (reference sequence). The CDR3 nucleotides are TGTGCCAGCAACGAAAGGACAGCAACTAATGAAAAACTGTTTTTT. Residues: CASNERTATNEKLFF.

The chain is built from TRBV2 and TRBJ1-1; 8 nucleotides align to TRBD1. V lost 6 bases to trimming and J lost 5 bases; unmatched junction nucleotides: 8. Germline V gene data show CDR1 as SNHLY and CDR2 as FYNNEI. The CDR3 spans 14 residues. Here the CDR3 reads CASRGGQGGTEAFF. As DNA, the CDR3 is TGTGCCAGCAGGGGAGGACAGGGAGGGACTGAAGCTTTCTTT.

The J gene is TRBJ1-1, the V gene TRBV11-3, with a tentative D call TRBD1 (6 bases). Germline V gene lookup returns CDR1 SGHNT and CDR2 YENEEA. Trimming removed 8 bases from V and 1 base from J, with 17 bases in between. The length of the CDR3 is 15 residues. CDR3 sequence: CASRTQPGQNTEAFF. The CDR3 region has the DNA TGTGCCAGCCGGACTCAGCCGGGACAGAACACTGAAGCTTTCTTT. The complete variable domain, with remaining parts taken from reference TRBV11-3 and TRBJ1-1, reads EAGVVQSPRYKIIEKKQPVAFWCNPISGHNTLYWYLQNLGQGPELLIRYENEEAVDDSQLPKDRFSAERLKGVDSTLKIQPAELGDSAVYLCASRTQPGQNTEAFFGQGTRLTVV.

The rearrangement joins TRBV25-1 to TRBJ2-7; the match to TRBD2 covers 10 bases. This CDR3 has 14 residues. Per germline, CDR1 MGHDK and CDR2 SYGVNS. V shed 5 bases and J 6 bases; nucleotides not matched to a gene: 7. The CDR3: CASSFSGRVGEQYF. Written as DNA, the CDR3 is TGTGCCAGCAGTTTCAGCGGGAGGGTTGGCGAGCAGTACTTC.

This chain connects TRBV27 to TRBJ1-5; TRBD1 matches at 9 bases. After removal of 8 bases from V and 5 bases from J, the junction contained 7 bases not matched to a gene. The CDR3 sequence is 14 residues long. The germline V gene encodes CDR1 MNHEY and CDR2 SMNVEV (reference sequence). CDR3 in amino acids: CASCLTGGDQPQHF. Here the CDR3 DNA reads TGTGCCAGCTGCCTAACAGGGGGCGATCAGCCCCAGCATTTT.

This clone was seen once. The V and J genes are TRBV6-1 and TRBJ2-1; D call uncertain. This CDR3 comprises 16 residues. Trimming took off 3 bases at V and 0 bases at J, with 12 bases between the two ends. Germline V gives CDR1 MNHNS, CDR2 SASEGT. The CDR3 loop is CASSELKSSSYNEQFF. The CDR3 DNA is TGTGCCAGCAGTGAGTTGAAGTCGAGCTCCTACAATGAGCAGTTCTTC.

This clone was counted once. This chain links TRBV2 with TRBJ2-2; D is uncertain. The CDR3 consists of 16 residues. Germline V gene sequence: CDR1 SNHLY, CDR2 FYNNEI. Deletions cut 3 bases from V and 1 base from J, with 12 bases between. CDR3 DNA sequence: TGTGCCAGCAGTGAGTGGGTCAGGAAGAACACCGGGGAGCTGTTTTTT. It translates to CASSEWVRKNTGELFF.

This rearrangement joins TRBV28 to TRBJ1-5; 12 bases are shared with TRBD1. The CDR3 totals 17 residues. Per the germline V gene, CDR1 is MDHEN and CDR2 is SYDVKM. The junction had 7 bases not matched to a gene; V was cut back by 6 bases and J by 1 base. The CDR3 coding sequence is TGTGCCAGCAGGCGGGGACAGGGGGCGGGGAGCAATCAGCCCCAGCATTTT. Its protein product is CASRRGQGAGSNQPQHF.

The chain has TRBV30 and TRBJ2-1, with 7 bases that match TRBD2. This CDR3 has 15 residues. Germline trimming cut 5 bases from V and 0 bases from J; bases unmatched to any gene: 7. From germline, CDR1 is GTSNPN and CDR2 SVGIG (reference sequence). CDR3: CAWSIRDYSYNEQFF. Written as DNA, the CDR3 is TGTGCCTGGTCGATCCGGGACTACTCCTACAATGAGCAGTTCTTC. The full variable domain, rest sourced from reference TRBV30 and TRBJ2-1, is SQTIHQWPATLVQPVGSPLSLECTVEGTSNPNLYWYRQAAGRGLQLLFYSVGIGQISSEVPQNLSASRPQDRQFILSSKKLLLSDSGFYLCAWSIRDYSYNEQFFGPGTRLTVL.

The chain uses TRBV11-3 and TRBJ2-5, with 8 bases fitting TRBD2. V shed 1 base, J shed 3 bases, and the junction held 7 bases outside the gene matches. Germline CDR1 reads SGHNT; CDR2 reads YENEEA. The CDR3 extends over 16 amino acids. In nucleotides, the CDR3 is TGTGCCAGCAGCTTAGCCACTAGCGGAGGGAAAGAGACCCAGTACTTC. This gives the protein CASSLATSGGKETQYF.

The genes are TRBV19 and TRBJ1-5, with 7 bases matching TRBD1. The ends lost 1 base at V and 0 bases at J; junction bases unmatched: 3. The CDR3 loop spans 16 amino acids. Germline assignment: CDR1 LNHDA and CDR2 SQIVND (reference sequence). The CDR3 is CASSIGRGYSNQPQHF. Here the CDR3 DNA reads TGTGCCAGTAGTATAGGCAGGGGGTATAGCAATCAGCCCCAGCATTTT.

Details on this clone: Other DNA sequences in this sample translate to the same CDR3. Here the CDR3 reads CASSLGQLNTEAFF. As DNA, the CDR3 is TGTGCCAGCAGCTTAGGGCAGTTGAACACTGAAGCTTTCTTT. The chain recombines TRBV11-2 with TRBJ1-1; D is undetermined. The CDR3 is 14 residues long. The V and J ends lost 1 base and 0 bases respectively, with 6 bases between them. CDR1 is SGHAT and CDR2 is FQNNGV in the germline V gene.

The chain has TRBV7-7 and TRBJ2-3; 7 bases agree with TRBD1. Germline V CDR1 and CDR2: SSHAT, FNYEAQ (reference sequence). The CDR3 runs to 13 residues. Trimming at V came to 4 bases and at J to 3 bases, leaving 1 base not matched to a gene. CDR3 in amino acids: CASSSQGTDTQYF. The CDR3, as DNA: TGTGCCAGCAGCTCACAGGGGACAGATACGCAGTATTTT.